This TCR beta chain was retrieved from a study of early T cells in non-severe SARS-CoV-2 infection. Regarding this clonotype: The antigen is unknown.

Trimming took 3 bases from V and 3 from J; bases not matched to a gene: 6. The germline gives CDR1 SGHKS, CDR2 YYEKEE (reference sequence). The CDR3 length is 15 residues. From the 5' RACE reads, TCRdb called clonotypes with MiXCR, one entry per CDR3 protein. This table has under 85,000 distinct CDR3 sequences, over 9.5% appearing once. Overall study findings and caveats: Matching against VDJdb likely underestimated virus-specific expansions, favoring anti-spike CD8.

The starting material was whole blood, obtained at baseline. This receptor was taken from an adult who was a healthcare worker with PCR-confirmed SARS-CoV-2 infection or an uninfected control (not recorded which). The rearrangement joins TRBV5-5 to TRBJ1-1, with 9 bases fitting TRBD1. The DNA for the CDR3 is TGTGCCAGCAGCTGGGGACAGGGAGGGGACACTGAAGCTTTCTTT. Residues: CASSWGQGGDTEAFF.